This section outlines one TCR beta chain sequence together with its context. The V gene's germline CDR1 is MDHEN and CDR2 SYDVKM. The CDR3 covers 13 residues. Deletions cut 6 bases from V and 9 bases from J, with 12 bases between. Authors' processing steps: Nucleated cell counts were estimated from reference gene primer amplification. Measured with immunoSEQ multiplex PCR; TCRdb has only the in-frame clones, and not every one. The DNA gave D and trimming, while V, J and clone size come from that table. The table records around 270,000 clones, approximately 80% of them present only once. This sample is part of a study of blood T cell repertoires in COVID-19. The overall study: The origin of the acute and convalescent COVID-19 samples was the United States, Italy and Spain. Sample material is recorded as cDNA or gDNA derived from T cells, B-cell-depleted T cells, or PBMCs.

Sample: peripheral blood. The origin of this receptor is a man in his sixties with acute or convalescent COVID-19. V and J are TRBV28 and TRBJ1-6; a possible D gene is TRBD1 (5 bases). CDR3 residues: CASRQAPLSPLHF. DNA of the CDR3: TGTGCCAGCAGACAGGCTCCTCTTTCACCCCTCCACTTT.